The 10 T cell receptor beta chains in this list originate from one sample, sequenced in a study of beta chain features in type 1 diabetes. Overall study results and limits: People with Type 1 diabetes carried modestly yet significantly shorter TCRB CDR3s in all four CD4+ subsets.

These TCRs are of unknown antigen specificity. Every bit of the isolated RNA underwent reverse transcription, so sequencing read expressed TCRB transcripts. The table came from immunoSEQ multiplex PCR; TCRdb's copy has only in-frame clones and leaves some out. The sample lists 300,000 or so clones; roughly an eighth were seen once. Input material: naive CD4+ T cells from blood. These receptors were collected from a man aged 25-45 years with type 1 diabetes.

The V call is TRBV28, the J call TRBJ2-7, with 12 positions matching TRBD2. This CDR3 region has 14 residues. The V gene end was trimmed by 6 bases and the J gene end by 7 bases; junction bases not matched to a gene: 7. Germline CDR1 MDHEN, CDR2 SYDVKM. In DNA, the CDR3 is TGTGCCAGCAGACTGACTAGCGGGAGCGGGGAGCAGTACTTC. Its protein product is CASRLTSGSGEQYF.

The chain couples TRBV2 to TRBJ2-5; weak D call: TRBD1 (6 bases). The V gene's germline CDR1 is SNHLY and CDR2 FYNNEI. V was shortened by 4 bases and J by 4 bases, with 10 bases between the two germline ends. CDR3 length: 13 amino acids. In nucleotides, the CDR3 is TGTGCCAGCAGTGCTGGGGGCGGAGAGACCCAGTACTTC. As protein: CASSAGGGETQYF.

V and J are TRBV13 and TRBJ2-3; the D gene is possibly TRBD2 (6 bases). Germline loops: CDR1 PRHDT, CDR2 FYEKMQ (reference sequence). The length of the CDR3 is 14 residues. Trimming pared 5 bases from V and 5 bases from J, leaving 14 bases between. The CDR3 loop is CASSPVLGGDTQYF. CDR3 sequence (DNA): TGTGCCAGCAGCCCCGTTCTGGGAGGAGATACGCAGTATTTT.

This rearrangement joins TRBV5-4 to TRBJ1-2; 7 bases match TRBD1. V gave up 6 bases and J gave up 4 bases; unmatched junction bases: 6. This CDR3 region has 13 residues. From germline, CDR1 is SGHNT and CDR2 YYREEE (reference sequence). The chain's CDR3 is CASTETGSYGYTF. The CDR3 nucleotides read TGTGCCAGCACCGAGACAGGGAGCTATGGCTACACCTTC.

V and J are TRBV5-6 and TRBJ2-2, with 11 bases fitting TRBD2. CDR1 SGHDT and CDR2 YYEEEE come from the germline V gene. The V and J ends lost 3 bases and 5 bases, in that order; junction bases with no gene match: 6. The CDR3 spans 16 residues. The CDR3 sequence is CASSWRLAGNTGELFF. The CDR3 bases are TGTGCCAGCAGCTGGAGACTAGCGGGAAATACCGGGGAGCTGTTTTTT.

This clone came up a few times. The rearrangement joins TRBV5-5 to TRBJ1-2; D uncertain. The CDR3 loop spans 12 amino acids. Per germline, CDR1 SGHKS and CDR2 YYEKEE (reference sequence). V was shortened by 7 bases and J by 5 bases, with 12 bases between the two germline ends. CDR3 in amino acids: CASSPAGYGYTF. CDR3 sequence (DNA): TGTGCCAGCTCCCCCGCCGGGTATGGCTACACCTTC.

This clone has more than one count but fewer than ten. The J gene is TRBJ2-7, the V gene TRBV20-1; D gene unclear. The CDR3 runs to 10 residues. Germline CDR1 is DFQATT and CDR2 is SNEGSKA (reference sequence). Trimming removed 5 bases at V and 3 bases at J, with 5 bases between. CDR3 protein: CSASIYEQYF. CDR3 nucleotide sequence: TGCAGTGCTTCCATCTACGAGCAGTACTTC.

This clone has only one observation. The chain employs TRBV30 and TRBJ2-5; no definite D call. CDR1 and CDR2 from the germline V gene are GTSNPN and SVGIG (reference sequence). The germline V and J ends were trimmed by 3 bases and 2 bases, with 7 bases remaining between them. This CDR3 contains 12 residues. The CDR3 nucleotides read TGTGCCTGGAGCCCCGGGCAAGAGACCCAGTACTTC. Translated: CAWSPGQETQYF.

The J gene is TRBJ2-4, the V gene TRBV2, with D uncertain. Trimming removed 4 bases at V and 2 bases at J, with 6 bases between. Germline V gene data show CDR1 as SNHLY and CDR2 as FYNNEI. The CDR3 sequence is 13 residues long. For the CDR3, the DNA is TGTGCCAGCAGTGGACTCACCAAAAACATTCAGTACTTC. Its translation is CASSGLTKNIQYF.

V is TRBV13 and J is TRBJ2-7, with TRBD2 matching over 10 bases. Per germline, CDR1 PRHDT and CDR2 FYEKMQ (reference sequence). The CDR3 consists of 17 residues. Unmatched junction bases numbered 13, after V lost 5 bases and J lost 3 bases. CDR3 loop: CASSPRRLAGDRYEQYF. CDR3 in DNA: TGTGCCAGCAGCCCCCGAAGGCTAGCGGGAGATCGCTACGAGCAGTACTTC.